This entry is about one T cell receptor (beta chain). What it binds is unknown. The CDR3 has 13 amino acids. CDR1 and CDR2 (germline): SGHTA, FQGTGA. The V end lost 2 bases, the J end lost 2 bases, and 6 bases lay between the germline ends. The PCR made use of 60 Vbeta and 13 Jbeta primers. Profiling relied on immunoSEQ multiplex PCR, and the TCRdb table lists in-frame clones only, not all of them. The table shows approximately 220,000 clones, with about 75% occurring only once. The source of the sample is a study of cytomegalovirus exposure and HLA in healthy donors. Donors likely had unrecorded immune exposures despite being nominally healthy when sampled. Whole-study findings and limits: Whilst most TCR sequences proved rare, a subset of public TCRs occurred across many donors. The authors confirmed in vitro that three CMV-associated chains were specific for CMV antigens. In an earlier analysis, in roughly 600 donors, most V segments appeared productive either ~87% or ~30% of the time.

The receptor was derived from a man aged 18 to 30 in good health and CMV-seronegative. Sequenced material: PBMCs. This chain links TRBV7-3 with TRBJ2-5; D is unresolved. CDR3 nucleotides: TGTGCCAGCAGCTTAGACAAGCAAGAGACCCAGTACTTC. This sequence encodes CASSLDKQETQYF. The full variable domain, in which reference TRBV7-3 and TRBJ2-5 provide the parts outside the CDR3, is GAGVSQTPSNKVTEKGKYVELRCDPISGHTALYWYRQSLGQGPEFLIYFQGTGAADDSGLPNDRFFAVRPEGSVSTLKIQRTERGDSAVYLCASSLDKQETQYFGPGTRLLVL.